The clone carrying this T cell receptor (beta chain) has a handful of counts. The CDR3 is made up of 12 amino acids. V lost 2 bases and J 3 bases, leaving 5 bases between the germline ends. Germline assignment: CDR1 MNHEY and CDR2 SVGEGT. The entry originates in a study of CD8 T cells in Susac syndrome. Random hexamers served to reverse transcribe roughly 0.45 to 1 ug RNA. Each CDR3 protein gets one entry after TCRdb re-called the immunoSEQ multiplex PCR reads with MiXCR. The sample lists 200,000 or so distinct CDR3 sequences, about 95% occurring once. From blood CD8+ and CD4+ T cells, TCR beta sequences were generated. The patients serving as multiple sclerosis controls were treatment-naive. They had stable or active relapsing-remitting disease and fulfilled revised McDonald criteria. TEMRA cells were FACS-enriched, with CD8+ and CD4+ T cells isolated negatively.

This receptor was obtained from a human donor with multiple sclerosis. The J gene is TRBJ2-7, the V gene TRBV6-2 or TRBV6-3; no clear D. Sequencing was done on a sample of CD4+ T cells from PBMCs. CDR3 bases: TGTGCCAGCAGTTACGGCCGCTACGAGCAGTACTTC. Its translation: CASSYGRYEQYF.